This T cell receptor beta chain was found in a study of vaccination and CD4 T cells after COVID-19. Germline CDR1 is SQVTM and CDR2 is ANQGSEA. The CDR3 covers 11 residues. V shed 2 bases and J shed 7 bases, with 6 bases lying between them. With regard to this clonotype: Its antigen remains unidentified.

Regarding treatment: roughly 10-day PBMC culture with coronavirus spike peptide pools or control peptides (ViraFEST assay). Ahead of the COVID-19 pandemic (2011-2018), the CD4+ T cells of the unexposed donor were collected. The Oncomine TCR Beta short-read assay was applied to DNA of cultured CD4+ T cells. A single record per CDR3 protein comes from TCRdb applying MiXCR to the PCR reads. The profile shows thousands of distinct CDR3 sequences, over 40% of them singletons. The sequenced sample was CD4+ T cells from blood, cultured in vitro. The chain is built from TRBV29-1 and TRBJ2-1; D uncertain. The receptor comes from a human donor in good health. The CDR3 DNA is TGCAGCGTTGAAAGGTTAAATGAGCAGTTCTTC. Protein product: CSVERLNEQFF.